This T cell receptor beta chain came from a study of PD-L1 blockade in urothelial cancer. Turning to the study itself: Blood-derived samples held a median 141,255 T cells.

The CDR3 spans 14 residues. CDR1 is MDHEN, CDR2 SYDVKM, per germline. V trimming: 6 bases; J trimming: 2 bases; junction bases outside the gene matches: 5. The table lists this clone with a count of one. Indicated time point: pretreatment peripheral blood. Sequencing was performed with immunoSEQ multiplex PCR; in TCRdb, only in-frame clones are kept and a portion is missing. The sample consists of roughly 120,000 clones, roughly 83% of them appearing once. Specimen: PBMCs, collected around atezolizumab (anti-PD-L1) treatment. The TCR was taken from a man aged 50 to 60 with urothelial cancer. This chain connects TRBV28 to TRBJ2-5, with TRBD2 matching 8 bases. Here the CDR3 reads CASRASGPQETQYF. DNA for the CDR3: TGTGCCAGCAGGGCTAGCGGGCCTCAAGAGACCCAGTACTTC.